Following are 8 T cell receptor beta chains from one sample sequenced in a study of shared clonotypes between healthy human individuals. Naive CD8 cells lacked CD45RO and underwent positive selection for CCR7, leaving out terminally differentiated effector memory CD45RA+ cells. Assay: immunoSEQ multiplex PCR; the TCRdb copy retains only in-frame clones and omits some. Among hundreds of thousands of clones listed, about 96% were seen once. The sample consisted of naive CD8+ T cells sorted from blood. These receptor sequences come from a woman in her 30s in good health.

The gene calls are TRBV2 and TRBJ2-2, with 11 positions matching TRBD2. The CDR3 has 15 amino acids. The V segment lost 3 bases and the J segment 7 bases; nucleotides outside the gene matches: 4. The germline V gene has CDR1 SNHLY and CDR2 FYNNEI. CDR3 in amino acids: CASSEGTSGYGELFF. The CDR3 nucleotides are TGTGCCAGCAGTGAGGGGACTAGCGGCTACGGGGAGCTGTTTTTT.

The chain joins TRBV7-9 to TRBJ2-2; D is unresolved. V was trimmed by 5 bases and J by 0 bases, leaving 13 bases between them. Germline values: CDR1 SEHNR, CDR2 FQNEAQ (reference sequence). This CDR3 region has 16 residues. CDR3 nucleotide sequence: TGTGCCAGCAGCCCCAAGGGCTACGCGAACACCGGGGAGCTGTTTTTT. It specifies CASSPKGYANTGELFF.

Only one count was recorded for this clone. The rearrangement uses TRBV11-2 and TRBJ2-3; D is undetermined. V shed 5 bases and J shed 0 bases, with 12 bases lying between them. The CDR3 spans 15 residues. Germline V CDR1 and CDR2: SGHAT, FQNNGV. The CDR3 here is CASSPPLTSTDTQYF. CDR3 nucleotide sequence: TGTGCCAGCAGCCCGCCCCTTACTAGCACAGATACGCAGTATTTT.

The rearrangement uses TRBV29-1 and TRBJ2-1; no reliable D call. Per the germline V gene, CDR1 is SQVTM and CDR2 is ANQGSEA. The CDR3 is 11 amino acids. V was trimmed by 4 bases and J by 6 bases, leaving 7 bases between them. The CDR3 is CSVGLGNEQFF. The CDR3 nucleotides are TGCAGCGTTGGTCTGGGCAATGAGCAGTTCTTC.

The chain carries TRBV5-1 and TRBJ2-7; unclear D gene. The V gene's germline CDR1 is SGHRS and CDR2 YFSETQ. CDR3 length equals 13 residues. The germline V and J ends were trimmed by 4 bases and 2 bases, with 10 bases remaining between them. The CDR3 DNA sequence: TGCGCCAGCAGCCCGGACGTAACCTACGAGCAGTACTTC. Encoded protein: CASSPDVTYEQYF.

The chain is built from TRBV13 and TRBJ2-1; D is uncertain. V dropped 4 bases and J dropped 8 bases, with 18 bases sitting between them. Per germline, CDR1 PRHDT and CDR2 FYEKMQ (reference sequence). This CDR3 is 15 amino acids long. The CDR3 here is CASSSSRWLSDEQFF. Written as DNA, the CDR3 is TGTGCCAGCAGCTCAAGTCGGTGGCTATCGGATGAGCAGTTCTTC. The full variable domain, completed using reference TRBV13 and TRBJ2-1, is AAGVIQSPRHLIKEKRETATLKCYPIPRHDTVYWYQQGPGQDPQFLISFYEKMQSDKGSIPDRFSAQQFSDYHSELNMSSLELGDSALYFCASSSSRWLSDEQFFGPGTRLTVL.

The rearrangement links TRBV29-1 to TRBJ1-1, with 7 bases lining up with TRBD1. V lost 7 bases and J lost 4; bases outside the gene matches: 6. This CDR3 spans 12 amino acids. CDR1 SQVTM and CDR2 ANQGSEA come from the germline V gene. The DNA of the CDR3 is TGCAGCGCCCAGGACAGGTCCACTGAAGCTTTCTTT. Protein: CSAQDRSTEAFF.

The J gene is TRBJ2-5, the V gene TRBV28; TRBD1 aligns across 12 bases. J gave up 5 bases and V 5 bases, and 21 bases lay outside the gene matches. CDR3 length: 20 residues. Germline V gene lookup returns CDR1 MDHEN and CDR2 SYDVKM. CDR3 DNA: TGTGCCAGCAGTCCCCGAGGTTTAGGGACAGGGGGCTATAGGGGTGAGACCCAGTACTTC. It codes for CASSPRGLGTGGYRGETQYF.